This TCR beta chain comes out of a study of beta chain features in type 1 diabetes. With V trimmed by 1 base and J by 2 bases, 10 bases remained unmatched. Germline CDR1 GTSNPN, CDR2 SVGIG (reference sequence). The CDR3 sequence is 16 residues long. Sequenced material consisted of expressed TCRB transcripts (all of the isolated RNA was reverse transcribed). TCRdb keeps only in-frame clones here, not all; method: immunoSEQ multiplex PCR. The table shows more than 300,000 clones, with 8% to 10% occurring only once. Notes on the study in general: All four CD4+ subsets from Type 1 diabetes patients carried moderately but significantly shorter TCRB CDR3s. Patients' naive, central memory and Treg TCRB repertoires seemed closer to one another than those of healthy donors. VDJ junctions in type 1 diabetes patients carried more deletions and fewer insertions.

There are a few counts of this clone. The antigen is unknown. Sorting based on CD45RO/CCR7/CD25/CD127/CD95/CD27 separated CD4+ naive, central memory, regulatory and stem cell-like memory cells. Without exception, sorted populations had purity beyond 95%. Sequencing was carried out using central memory CD4+ T cells from blood. This sequence was found in a man aged 25-45 years with type 1 diabetes. The chain recombines TRBV30 with TRBJ2-7; 8 bases are a match to TRBD1. The CDR3 sequence: CAWSENRGSVTYEQYF. CDR3 bases: TGTGCCTGGAGTGAGAACAGGGGGTCGGTTACCTACGAGCAGTACTTC.